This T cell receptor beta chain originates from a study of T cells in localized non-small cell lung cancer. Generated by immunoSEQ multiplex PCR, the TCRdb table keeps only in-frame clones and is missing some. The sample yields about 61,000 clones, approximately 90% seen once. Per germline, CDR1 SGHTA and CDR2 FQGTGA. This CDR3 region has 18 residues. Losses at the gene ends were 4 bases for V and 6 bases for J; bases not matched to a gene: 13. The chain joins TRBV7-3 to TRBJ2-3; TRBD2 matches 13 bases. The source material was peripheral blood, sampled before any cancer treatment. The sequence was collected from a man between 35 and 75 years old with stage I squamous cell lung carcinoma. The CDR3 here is CASSSSSWTSGRGDTQYF. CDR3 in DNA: TGTGCCAGCAGCTCCTCTTCTTGGACTAGCGGGAGAGGGGATACGCAGTATTTT. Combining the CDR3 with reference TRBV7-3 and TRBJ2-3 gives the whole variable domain GAGVSQTPSNKVTEKGKYVELRCDPISGHTALYWYRQSLGQGPEFLIYFQGTGAADDSGLPNDRFFAVRPEGSVSTLKIQRTERGDSAVYLCASSSSSWTSGRGDTQYFGPGTRLTVL.